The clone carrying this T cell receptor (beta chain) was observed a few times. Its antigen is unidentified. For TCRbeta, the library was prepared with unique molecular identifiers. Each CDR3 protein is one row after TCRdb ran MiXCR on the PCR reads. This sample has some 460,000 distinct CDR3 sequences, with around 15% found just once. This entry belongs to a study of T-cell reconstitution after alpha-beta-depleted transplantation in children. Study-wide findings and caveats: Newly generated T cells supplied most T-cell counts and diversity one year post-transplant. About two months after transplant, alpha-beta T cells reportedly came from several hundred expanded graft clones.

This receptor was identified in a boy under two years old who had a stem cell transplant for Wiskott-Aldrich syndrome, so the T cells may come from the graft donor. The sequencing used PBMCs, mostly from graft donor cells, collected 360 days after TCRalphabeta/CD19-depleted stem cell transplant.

CDR3 sequence (DNA): TGCGCCAGCAGCTTGAGGCCGTCTGGGACAGGGGAATACAATGAGCAGTTCTTC. This translates into CASSLRPSGTGEYNEQFF. The J gene is TRBJ2-1, the V gene TRBV5-1; 10 nucleotides match TRBD1. V was clipped by 1 base and J by 4 bases; unmatched bases: 11. The CDR3 spans 18 residues. From germline, CDR1 is SGHRS and CDR2 YFSETQ.